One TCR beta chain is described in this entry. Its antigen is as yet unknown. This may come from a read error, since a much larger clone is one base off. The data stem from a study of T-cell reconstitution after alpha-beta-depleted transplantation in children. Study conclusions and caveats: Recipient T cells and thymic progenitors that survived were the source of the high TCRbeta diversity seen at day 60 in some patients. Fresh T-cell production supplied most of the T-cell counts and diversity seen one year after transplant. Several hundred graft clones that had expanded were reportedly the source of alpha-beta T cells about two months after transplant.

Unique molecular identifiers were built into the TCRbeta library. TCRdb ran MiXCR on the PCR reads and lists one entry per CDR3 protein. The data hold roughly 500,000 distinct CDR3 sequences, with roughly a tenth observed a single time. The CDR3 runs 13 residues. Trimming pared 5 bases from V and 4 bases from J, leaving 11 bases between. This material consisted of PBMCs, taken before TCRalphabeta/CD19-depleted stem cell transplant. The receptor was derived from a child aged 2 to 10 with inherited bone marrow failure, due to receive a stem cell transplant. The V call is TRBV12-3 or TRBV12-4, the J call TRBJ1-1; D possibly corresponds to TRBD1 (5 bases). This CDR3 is CASSDSGGTEAFF. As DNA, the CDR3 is TGTGCCAGCAGTGACAGCGGGGGCACTGAAGCTTTCTTT.